These T cell receptor beta chains were read from a single sample in a study of PD-L1 blockade in urothelial cancer. The data were produced by immunoSEQ multiplex PCR, yet TCRdb's version contains in-frame clones alone and is incomplete. The sample includes fewer than 50,000 clones, approximately 86% of them seen just once. The sequenced sample was PBMCs, obtained around atezolizumab (anti-PD-L1) treatment. Receptor source: a man between 60 and 75 years old with urothelial cancer. Both conserved end residues are part of each CDR3. The order of the fields is V gene, J gene, clone size, D gene, CDR3 DNA, CDR3 protein. D genes are given only for firm matches. Clone size is given for some rows only: seen once, a few or many times, or a class if the clone is expanded.

TRBV7-2	TRBJ1-2	once	TRBD1	TGTGCCAGCAGCCGGCGGACAGGGAACGGCTACACCTTC	CASSRRTGNGYTF
TRBV6-1	TRBJ1-5	NA	NA	TGTGCCAGCAACCATCGAGACAGAAACAATCAGCCCCAGCATTTT	CASNHRDRNNQPQHF
TRBV19	TRBJ2-1	once	TRBD2	TGTGCCAGTAGTATACCCAGCGGGACCTACAATGAGCAGTTCTTC	CASSIPSGTYNEQFF
TRBV7-9	TRBJ2-3	NA	NA	TGTGCCAGCAGCTTTCTAGACGGCACAGATACGCAGTATTTT	CASSFLDGTDTQYF
TRBV7-8	TRBJ1-5	NA	TRBD1	TGTGCCAGCAATCCGGGACAGGGAAATCAGCCCCAGCATTTT	CASNPGQGNQPQHF
TRBV5-1	TRBJ1-1	NA	NA	TGCGCCAGCAGTCCCCAGCGAGCGAACACTGAAGCTTTCTTT	CASSPQRANTEAFF
TRBV5-1	TRBJ1-6	once	NA	TGCGCCAGCAGCTTGGTAGCAGAGGATTCACCCCTCCACTTT	CASSLVAEDSPLHF
TRBV5-1	TRBJ2-7	NA	TRBD1	TGCGCCAGCAGCGAAGGGACAGTCACACCCTACGAGCAGTACTTC	CASSEGTVTPYEQYF
TRBV5-6	TRBJ2-7	NA	TRBD2	TGTGCCAGCAGGCCCCTAGCGGGGATGGGGGAGCAGTACTTC	CASRPLAGMGEQYF
TRBV5-6	TRBJ1-1	NA	NA	TGTGCCAGCAGCTTGCCGGAGTCGGCCGCTGAAGCTTTCTTT	CASSLPESAAEAFF
TRBV5-1	TRBJ1-5	NA	NA	TGCGCCAGCAGCTTGGGATCGGATCAGCCCCAGCATTTT	CASSLGSDQPQHF
TRBV7-9	TRBJ2-1	NA	TRBD2	TGTGCCAGCAGCTTTGACGGCGGGAGGGCCTTCTACAATGAGCAGTTCTTC	CASSFDGGRAFYNEQFF
TRBV4-3	TRBJ2-5	NA	TRBD2	TGCGCCAGCAGCCAAGATATTAGCGGGGCGAGGGAGACCCAGTACTTC	CASSQDISGARETQYF
TRBV7-3	TRBJ1-1	NA	NA	TGTGCCAGCAGCGGTATGGGCGGGGTTAACACTGAAGCTTTCTTT	CASSGMGGVNTEAFF
TRBV20-1	TRBJ1-3	NA	NA	TGCAGTGCTCTGTCTGGAAACACCATATATTTT	CSALSGNTIYF
TRBV5-1	TRBJ2-3	NA	TRBD1	TGCGCCAGCAGTTTCTCAGGGGGCGGTCTAGATACGCAGTATTTT	CASSFSGGGLDTQYF
TRBV27	TRBJ1-2	NA	NA	TGTGCCAGCAGCCCCTCGGCAGGGCCCCTGATTATTGACTACACCTTC	CASSPSAGPLIIDYTF
TRBV4-3	TRBJ2-7	few	NA	TGCGCCAGCAGTCTGCCAGAAACCTACGAGCAGTACTTC	CASSLPETYEQYF
TRBV18	TRBJ1-4	NA	NA	TGTGCCAGCTCACCCCCGGTCAGGGAACGGTACGAAAAACTGTTTTTT	CASSPPVRERYEKLFF
TRBV12-5	TRBJ2-7	NA	TRBD1	TGTGCTAGTGGGACAGGGGGCTACGAGCAGTACTTC	CASGTGGYEQYF
TRBV12-5	TRBJ2-5	NA	TRBD1	TGTGCTAGTGGTTTGGTCCCGAAGGACAGGGTCGAATTCCAGTACTTC	CASGLVPKDRVEFQYF
TRBV18	TRBJ1-1	NA	NA	TGTGCCAGCTCACCAATAACAGGAGACACTGAAGCTTTCTTT	CASSPITGDTEAFF
TRBV18	TRBJ2-7	NA	NA	TGTGCCAGCTCTACAATTGGGCTCGACAGACAGCAGTACTTC	CASSTIGLDRQQYF
TRBV19	TRBJ2-7	NA	NA	TGTGCCAGTAGTATCAGCGTCGGGGAAGTCGGGCAGTACTTC	CASSISVGEVGQYF
TRBV5-6	TRBJ2-7	NA	TRBD1	TGTGCCAGCAGCTTAGGGACAGGGGCCTACGAGCAGTACTTC	CASSLGTGAYEQYF
TRBV30	TRBJ1-1	NA	NA	TGTGCCTGGAGTCGGACAGATGAAGCTTTCTTT	CAWSRTDEAFF
TRBV5-1	TRBJ2-2	NA	TRBD2	TGCGCCAGCAGCGATGGACTAGCCGGCACCGGGGAGCTGTTTTTT	CASSDGLAGTGELFF
TRBV6-4	TRBJ1-5	NA	NA	TGTGCCAGCAGTGATGTGGGCGGCAATCAGCCCCAGCATTTT	CASSDVGGNQPQHF
TRBV11-1	TRBJ2-7	NA	NA	TGTGCCAGCAGCTGGGACTGGACTGCCCCCGAGCAGTACTTC	CASSWDWTAPEQYF
TRBV14	TRBJ1-5	few	NA	TGTGCCAGCAGCCAAGACTTAAATCAGCCCCAGCATTTT	CASSQDLNQPQHF
TRBV27	TRBJ2-4	NA	NA	TGTGCCAGCAGCCCGGGAAGAGGTATTACAAACATTCAGTACTTC	CASSPGRGITNIQYF
TRBV6-1	TRBJ2-1	NA	NA	TGTGCCAGCAGTGAGTGGCGGGCGGCCGTCAATGAGCAGTTCTTC	CASSEWRAAVNEQFF
TRBV10-3	TRBJ1-1	NA	NA	TGTGCCATCAGCGACTCCAGGGGAAGGGGCACTGAAGCTTTCTTT	CAISDSRGRGTEAFF
TRBV11-3	TRBJ2-1	NA	TRBD2	TGTGCCAGCAGCTCCGGGACTAGCACAAACAATGAGCAGTTCTTC	CASSSGTSTNNEQFF
TRBV7-8	TRBJ2-7	once	TRBD1	TGTGCCAGCAGCTCCCAGACAGGGGGCTATTACGAGCAGTACTTC	CASSSQTGGYYEQYF
TRBV5-1	TRBJ2-1	NA	TRBD2	TGCGCCAGCAGCTTGGGAAGTAGCGGGAGGAATGAGCAGTTCTTC	CASSLGSSGRNEQFF
TRBV7-2	TRBJ2-7	NA	NA	TGTGCCAGCAGCTTAGGACCCGGGATCAACTACGAGCAGTACTTC	CASSLGPGINYEQYF
TRBV5-1	TRBJ1-1	once	NA	TGCGCCAGCAGCTTGGACCCGGGGAGGAGTACTGAAGCTTTCTTT	CASSLDPGRSTEAFF
TRBV15	TRBJ1-1	NA	NA	TGTGCCACCAGCAGAGGCGAGTCTAACACTGAAGCTTTCTTT	CATSRGESNTEAFF
TRBV7-6	TRBJ2-1	NA	TRBD1	TGTGCCAGCAGCGCCGGGACAGGGTTGAGCTCCTACAATGAGCAGTTCTTC	CASSAGTGLSSYNEQFF
TRBV7-9	TRBJ2-2	NA	TRBD2	TGTGCCAGCAGCTTAGTGGGACTAGCGGGAGTTGAGGCCGGGGAGCTGTTTTTT	CASSLVGLAGVEAGELFF
TRBV15	TRBJ2-1	NA	NA	TGTGCCACCAGCCCCGGAGGAAGATCCTACAATGAGCAGTTCTTC	CATSPGGRSYNEQFF